What follows are 5 T cell receptor beta chains derived from one specimen sequenced in a study of post-analysis software for immune sequencing data. These receptors lack a known antigen. Libraries were made from TCR beta cDNA, and they carried unique molecular identifiers. TCRdb recomputed calls from the PCR reads with MiXCR, one row per CDR3 protein. The table has about 810,000 distinct CDR3 sequences, about 57% seen once. Study results and limitations: Higher frequency in patients than in controls was seen for roughly five TRBV segments, with TRBV5-6, TRBV5-1 and TRBV20-1 among them.

The source material was blood. The source is a girl between 5 and 17 years old with multiple sclerosis.

The chain couples TRBV12-3 or TRBV12-4 to TRBJ2-3; no clear D. The V gene lost 5 bases and the J gene lost 0 bases, with 21 bases spanning the gap. There are 18 residues in the CDR3. Here the CDR3 DNA reads TGTGCCAGCAGTACGGGTCGGATAGTGACGGCCAGCACAGATACGCAGTATTTT. This encodes CASSTGRIVTASTDTQYF.

The V call is TRBV20-1, the J call TRBJ2-7, with no clear D. The ends were cut back, 6 bases at V and 2 bases at J, with 17 bases in the middle. Germline V CDR1 and CDR2: DFQATT, SNEGSKA (reference sequence). This CDR3 region has 14 residues. CDR3 region: CSAIPDQGTYEQYF. CDR3 nucleotide sequence: TGCAGTGCCATCCCCGACCAAGGGACCTACGAGCAGTACTTC.

The chain recombines TRBV4-1 with TRBJ2-1, with 8 bases lining up with TRBD2. V was clipped by 1 base and J by 9 bases; unmatched bases: 8. From germline, CDR1 is MGHRA and CDR2 YSYEKL. CDR3 size: 15 residues. CDR3 in amino acids: CASSQGLREVGEQFF. CDR3 nucleotides: TGCGCCAGCAGCCAAGGGCTGCGGGAGGTGGGTGAGCAGTTCTTC.

This clonotype was detected only a few times. The chain has TRBV6-6 and TRBJ2-7; D not certain. The length of the CDR3 is 12 residues. Germline assignment: CDR1 MNHNY and CDR2 SVGAGI (reference sequence). V dropped 6 bases and J dropped 2 bases, with 8 bases sitting between them. CDR3 in DNA: TGTGCCAGCAGCCCCGCCCCCTACGAGCAGTACTTC. Its translation is CASSPAPYEQYF.

This clonotype was observed a single time. The rearrangement uses TRBV5-1 and TRBJ2-3; the match to TRBD1 covers 7 bases. Germline V gene lookup returns CDR1 SGHRS and CDR2 YFSETQ. After removal of 1 base from V and 4 bases from J, the junction contained 3 bases not matched to a gene. This CDR3 has 14 residues. CDR3 DNA: TGCGCCAGCAGCTTGACAGGGGTAGCAGATACGCAGTATTTT. This gives the protein CASSLTGVADTQYF. Full variable domain (missing parts from reference TRBV5-1 and TRBJ2-3): KAGVTQTPRYLIKTRGQQVTLSCSPISGHRSVSWYQQTPGQGLQFLFEYFSETQRNKGNFPGRFSGRQFSNSRSEMNVSTLELGDSALYLCASSLTGVADTQYFGPGTRLTVL.